The 15 T cell receptor beta chains below come from one sample, sequenced in a study of blood T cell repertoires in COVID-19. TCRdb's table, derived via immunoSEQ multiplex PCR, lists solely in-frame clones and lacks some. The table records nearly 55,000 clones, roughly 86% of them present only once. The sample consisted of peripheral blood. These receptors came from a man aged 65 to 85 with active COVID-19.

The chain carries TRBV7-9 and TRBJ2-5, with TRBD2 identical over 8 bases. The V and J ends lost 5 bases and 5 bases, in that order; junction bases with no gene match: 7. CDR1 is SEHNR and CDR2 is FQNEAQ in the germline V gene (reference sequence). The CDR3 totals 14 residues. The CDR3 is CASSPGLGLETQYF. In DNA form, the CDR3 reads TGTGCCAGCAGCCCGGGACTAGGGCTGGAGACCCAGTACTTC.

The CDR3 here is CASSQTASSGGVNEQFF. The CDR3 bases are TGCGCCAGCAGCCAGACTGCAAGTAGCGGGGGGGTCAATGAGCAGTTCTTC. The chain is built from TRBV4-3 and TRBJ2-1; 11 nucleotides agree with TRBD2. Germline V gene lookup returns CDR1 LGHNA and CDR2 YSLEER. The CDR3 sequence is 17 residues long. Trimming took 3 bases from V and 6 from J; bases not matched to a gene: 10.

The gene calls are TRBV20-1 and TRBJ2-7; 8 bases are shared with TRBD2. Losses at the gene ends were 3 bases for V and 6 bases for J; bases not matched to a gene: 16. The germline V gene has CDR1 DFQATT and CDR2 SNEGSKA (reference sequence). The CDR3 sequence is 16 residues long. CDR3 in DNA: TGCAGTGCTAGTTTGGAGGCTAGCGGGCGCAGGGGCGAGCAGTACTTC. Protein product: CSASLEASGRRGEQYF.

The CDR3 reads CASSQGLPNTGELFF. The CDR3 coding sequence is TGTGCCAGCAGCCAGGGACTTCCTAACACCGGGGAGCTGTTTTTT. J is TRBJ2-2 and V is TRBV14; a possible D gene is TRBD2 (6 bases). The CDR3 spans 15 residues. The V and J ends lost 3 bases and 2 bases respectively, with 10 bases between them. Looked up from germline, CDR1 is SGHDN and CDR2 is FVKESK. Filled out from reference TRBV14 and TRBJ2-2, the complete variable domain reads EAGVTQFPSHSVIEKGQTVTLRCDPISGHDNLYWYRRVMGKEIKFLLHFVKESKQDESGMPNNRFLAERTGGTYSTLKVQPAELEDSGVYFCASSQGLPNTGELFFGEGSRLTVL.

The V gene is TRBV19, the J gene TRBJ2-3; the D gene is possibly TRBD1 (5 bases). The CDR3 sequence is 15 residues long. The V gene's germline CDR1 is LNHDA and CDR2 SQIVND (reference sequence). The V end lost 3 bases, the J end lost 4 bases, and 14 bases lay between the germline ends. The CDR3 nucleotides are TGTGCCAGTAGTATCCCCAGGGAACGCGCAGATACGCAGTATTTT. Amino acid sequence: CASSIPRERADTQYF. Combining the CDR3 with reference TRBV19 and TRBJ2-3 gives the whole variable domain DGGITQSPKYLFRKEGQNVTLSCEQNLNHDAMYWYRQDPGQGLRLIYYSQIVNDFQKGDIAEGYSVSREKKESFPLTVTSAQKNPTAFYLCASSIPRERADTQYFGPGTRLTVL.

This chain links TRBV29-1 with TRBJ1-1; D is possibly TRBD1 (5 bases). The CDR3 contains 13 residues. The V and J ends lost 2 bases and 0 bases respectively, with 7 bases between them. Germline V gene data show CDR1 as SQVTM and CDR2 as ANQGSEA. The chain's CDR3 is CSVERTLNTEAFF. CDR3 DNA: TGCAGCGTTGAACGGACACTGAACACTGAAGCTTTCTTT. The entire variable domain, with the rest obtained from reference TRBV29-1 and TRBJ1-1, is as follows: SAVISQKPSRDICQRGTSLTIQCQVDSQVTMMFWYRQQPGQSLTLIATANQGSEATYESGFVIDKFPISRPNLTFSTLTVSNMSPEDSSIYLCSVERTLNTEAFFGQGTRLTVV.

CDR3 in amino acids: CASSPWRSGGVYQETQYF. Here the CDR3 DNA reads TGTGCCAGCAGCCCTTGGAGGAGCGGGGGGGTTTACCAAGAGACCCAGTACTTC. The chain links TRBV11-2 to TRBJ2-5; 10 bases align to TRBD2. Germline V gene sequence: CDR1 SGHAT, CDR2 FQNNGV. With V trimmed by 5 bases and J by 0 bases, 12 bases remained unmatched. This CDR3 has 18 amino acids.

This sequence joins TRBV5-1 and TRBJ1-4; 7 positions agree with TRBD1. The CDR3 contains 13 residues. The germline V gene has CDR1 SGHRS and CDR2 YFSETQ. J gave up 7 bases and V 4 bases, and 4 bases lay outside the gene matches. For the CDR3, the DNA is TGCGCCAGCAGCGCCCGGGACAGTGAAAAACTGTTTTTT. Encoded protein: CASSARDSEKLFF.

The chain employs TRBV6-2 or TRBV6-3 and TRBJ2-5; TRBD2 aligns across 9 bases. The CDR3 covers 15 residues. V shed 0 bases, J shed 5 bases, and the junction held 4 bases outside the gene matches. Germline V gene data show CDR1 as MNHEY and CDR2 as SVGEGT. CDR3 bases: TGTGCCAGCAGTTACTCGAGCGGGGGGACGGAGACCCAGTACTTC. The encoded protein is CASSYSSGGTETQYF.

The chain combines TRBV5-1 with TRBJ2-1; 11 bases line up with TRBD1. With 6 bases clipped from V and 10 bases from J, the junction kept 12 bases outside the gene matches. The CDR3 totals 15 residues. In germline, CDR1 is SGHRS, CDR2 YFSETQ. The CDR3 sequence: CASIPGTGGSEEQFF. The CDR3 nucleotides read TGCGCCAGCATCCCCGGGACAGGGGGTTCAGAGGAGCAGTTCTTC. Full variable domain (outside the CDR3, taken from reference TRBV5-1 and TRBJ2-1): KAGVTQTPRYLIKTRGQQVTLSCSPISGHRSVSWYQQTPGQGLQFLFEYFSETQRNKGNFPGRFSGRQFSNSRSEMNVSTLELGDSALYLCASIPGTGGSEEQFFGPGTRLTVL.

The chain links TRBV19 to TRBJ1-2; 9 positions match TRBD1. The CDR3 has 12 amino acids. In germline, CDR1 is LNHDA, CDR2 SQIVND (reference sequence). J was trimmed by 7 bases and V by 7 bases; bases with no gene match: 4. CDR3 coding DNA: TGTGCCAGTACCGGGACAGGGTTTGGCTACACCTTC. Encoded protein: CASTGTGFGYTF.

The chain links TRBV7-8 to TRBJ1-1, with 9 bases lining up with TRBD1. With 1 base clipped from V and 6 bases from J, the junction kept 9 bases outside the gene matches. The V gene's germline CDR1 is SGHVS and CDR2 FQNEAQ. This CDR3 region has 16 residues. The CDR3 DNA reads as TGTGCCAGCAGCTTAGTGTCGACAGGGGGTATGCCTGAAGCTTTCTTT. Its protein product is CASSLVSTGGMPEAFF.

The chain joins TRBV9 to TRBJ2-3, with D tentatively TRBD2 (7 bases). The V gene's germline CDR1 is SGDLS and CDR2 YYNGEE. The CDR3 spans 14 residues. Trimming cost V 0 bases and J 5 bases, with 10 bases left between them. CDR3 nucleotides: TGTGCCAGCAGCGTAGTGGGGGGGCAAGATACGCAGTATTTT. Encoded protein: CASSVVGGQDTQYF.

A single count supports this clone. This chain links TRBV7-9 with TRBJ2-7; 8 bases map to TRBD1. Germline V lookup: CDR1 SEHNR, CDR2 FQNEAQ (reference sequence). The CDR3 spans 15 residues. Trimming removed 2 bases from V and 5 bases from J; junction bases left unmatched: 8. The CDR3, as DNA: TGTGCCAGCAGCTTATCGGGCAGGGGGCTCGACGAGCAGTACTTC. This codes for CASSLSGRGLDEQYF. The full variable domain, with the rest looked up from reference TRBV7-9 and TRBJ2-7, is DTGVSQNPRHKITKRGQNVTFRCDPISEHNRLYWYRQTLGQGPEFLTYFQNEAQLEKSRLLSDRFSAERPKGSFSTLEIQRTEQGDSAMYLCASSLSGRGLDEQYFGPGTRLTVT.

This chain connects TRBV5-1 to TRBJ2-7; TRBD2 is a possible D gene (6 bases). Trimming took off 3 bases at V and 5 bases at J, with 18 bases between the two ends. The CDR3 spans 15 residues. Germline V lookup: CDR1 SGHRS, CDR2 YFSETQ. The CDR3 sequence: CASSWRDTGFNEQYF. For the CDR3, the DNA is TGCGCCAGCAGCTGGCGGGATACGGGCTTTAACGAGCAGTACTTC. The variable domain in full, completed from reference TRBV5-1 and TRBJ2-7, reads KAGVTQTPRYLIKTRGQQVTLSCSPISGHRSVSWYQQTPGQGLQFLFEYFSETQRNKGNFPGRFSGRQFSNSRSEMNVSTLELGDSALYLCASSWRDTGFNEQYFGPGTRLTVT.